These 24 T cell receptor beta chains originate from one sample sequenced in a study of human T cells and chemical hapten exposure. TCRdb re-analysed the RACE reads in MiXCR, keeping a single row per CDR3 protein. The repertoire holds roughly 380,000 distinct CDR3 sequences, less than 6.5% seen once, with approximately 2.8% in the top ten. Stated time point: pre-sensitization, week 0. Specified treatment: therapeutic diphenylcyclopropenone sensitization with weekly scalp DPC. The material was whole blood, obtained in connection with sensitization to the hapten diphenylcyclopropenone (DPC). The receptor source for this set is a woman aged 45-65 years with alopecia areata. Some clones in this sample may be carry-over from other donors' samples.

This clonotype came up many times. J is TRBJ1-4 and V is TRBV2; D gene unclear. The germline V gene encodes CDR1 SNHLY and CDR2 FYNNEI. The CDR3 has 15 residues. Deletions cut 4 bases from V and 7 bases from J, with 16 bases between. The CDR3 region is CASSVERSVIEKLFF. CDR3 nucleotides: TGTGCCAGCAGTGTTGAAAGGTCGGTGATTGAAAAACTGTTTTTT. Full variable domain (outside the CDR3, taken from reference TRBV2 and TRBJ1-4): EPEVTQTPSHQVTQMGQEVILRCVPISNHLYFYWYRQILGQKVEFLVSFYNNEISEKSEIFDDQFSVERPDGSNFTLKIRSTKLEDSAMYFCASSVERSVIEKLFFGSGTQLSVL.

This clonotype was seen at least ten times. This CDR3 is CSVAGLAGVQETQYF. For the CDR3, the DNA is TGCAGCGTAGCGGGACTAGCGGGAGTCCAAGAGACCCAGTACTTC. The chain combines TRBV29-1 with TRBJ2-5; 14 nucleotides agree with TRBD2. The CDR3 has 15 amino acids. Losses at the gene ends were 6 bases for V and 1 base for J; bases not matched to a gene: 4. The germline V gene encodes CDR1 SQVTM and CDR2 ANQGSEA.

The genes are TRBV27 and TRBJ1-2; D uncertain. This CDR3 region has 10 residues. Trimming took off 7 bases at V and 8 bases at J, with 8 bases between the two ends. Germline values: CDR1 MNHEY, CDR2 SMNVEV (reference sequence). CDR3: CASKPTGYTF. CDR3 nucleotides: TGTGCCAGCAAACCAACGGGCTACACCTTC.

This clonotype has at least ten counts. In nucleotides, the CDR3 is TGTGCCAGCAGGAGGGACAGGGACACCGGGGAGCTGTTTTTT. Its translation: CASRRDRDTGELFF. The chain recombines TRBV28 with TRBJ2-2; 9 bases match TRBD1. Germline V gives CDR1 MDHEN, CDR2 SYDVKM. The CDR3 contains 14 residues. The ends lost 6 bases at V and 3 bases at J; junction bases unmatched: 2. The full variable domain, with the rest looked up from reference TRBV28 and TRBJ2-2, is DVKVTQSSRYLVKRTGEKVFLECVQDMDHENMFWYRQDPGLGLRLIYFSYDVKMKEKGDIPEGYSVSREKKERFSLILESASTNQTSMYLCASRRDRDTGELFFGEGSRLTVL.

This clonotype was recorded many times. The CDR3 bases are TGCAGTGCTAGAGATGCGGGTATTCAGTACTTC. This codes for CSARDAGIQYF. V usage is TRBV20-1 and J usage is TRBJ2-4; D is possibly TRBD2 (5 bases). Germline V CDR1 and CDR2: DFQATT, SNEGSKA (reference sequence). CDR3 length: 11 amino acids. Trimming removed 0 bases at V and 10 bases at J, with 7 bases between.

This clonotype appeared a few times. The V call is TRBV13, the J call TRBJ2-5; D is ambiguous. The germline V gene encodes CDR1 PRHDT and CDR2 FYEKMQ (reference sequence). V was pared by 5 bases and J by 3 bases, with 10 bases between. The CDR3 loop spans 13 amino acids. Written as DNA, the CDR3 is TGTGCCAGCAGCCCCGCCCCTGAAGAGACCCAGTACTTC. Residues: CASSPAPEETQYF.

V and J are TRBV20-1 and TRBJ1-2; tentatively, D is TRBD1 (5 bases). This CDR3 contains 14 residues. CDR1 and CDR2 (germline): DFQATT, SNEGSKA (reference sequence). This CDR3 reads CSRVGGRFMGGYTF. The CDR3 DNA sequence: TGCAGCCGTGTGGGGGGTCGATTCATGGGTGGCTACACCTTC.

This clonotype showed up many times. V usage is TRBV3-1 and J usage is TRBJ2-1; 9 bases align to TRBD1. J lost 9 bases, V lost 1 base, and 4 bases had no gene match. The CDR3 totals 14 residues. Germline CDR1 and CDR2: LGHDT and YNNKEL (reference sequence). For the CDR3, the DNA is TGTGCCAGCAGCCAAGGGACAGGGGTCGCTGAGCAGTTCTTC. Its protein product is CASSQGTGVAEQFF.

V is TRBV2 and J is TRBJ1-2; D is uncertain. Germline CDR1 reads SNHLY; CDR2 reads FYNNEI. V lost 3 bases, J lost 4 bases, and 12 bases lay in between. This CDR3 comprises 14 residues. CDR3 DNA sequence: TGTGCCAGCAGTGATGGCGCGGAGCTCTATGGCTACACCTTC. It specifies CASSDGAELYGYTF.

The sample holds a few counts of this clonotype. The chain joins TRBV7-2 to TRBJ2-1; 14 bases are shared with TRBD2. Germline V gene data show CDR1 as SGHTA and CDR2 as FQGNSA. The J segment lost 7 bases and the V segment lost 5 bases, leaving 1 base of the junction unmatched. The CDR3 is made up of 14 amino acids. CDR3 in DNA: TGTGCCAGCAGCCGACTAGCGGGAGGGAATGAGCAGTTCTTC. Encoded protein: CASSRLAGGNEQFF.

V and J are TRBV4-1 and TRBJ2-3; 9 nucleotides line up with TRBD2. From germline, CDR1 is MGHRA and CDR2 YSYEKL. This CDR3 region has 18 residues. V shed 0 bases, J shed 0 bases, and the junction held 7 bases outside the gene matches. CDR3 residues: CASSQDPGLALSTDTQYF. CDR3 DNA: TGCGCCAGCAGCCAAGATCCCGGACTAGCGCTGAGCACAGATACGCAGTATTTT.

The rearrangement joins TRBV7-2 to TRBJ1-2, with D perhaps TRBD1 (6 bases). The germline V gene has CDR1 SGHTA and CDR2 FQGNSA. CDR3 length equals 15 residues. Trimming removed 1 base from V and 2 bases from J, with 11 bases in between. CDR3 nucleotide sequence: TGTGCCAGCAGCTTAGAAGGGGGTAACAACTATGGCTACACCTTC. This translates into CASSLEGGNNYGYTF.

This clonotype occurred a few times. The CDR3 sequence: CASSLTQGGGYEQYF. As DNA, the CDR3 is TGTGCCAGCAGTTTAACCCAGGGAGGGGGCTACGAGCAGTACTTC. The V gene is TRBV12-3 or TRBV12-4, the J gene TRBJ2-7; a weak D match, TRBD2 (7 bases). V lost 2 bases, J lost 3 bases, and 14 bases lay in between. This CDR3 has 15 amino acids.

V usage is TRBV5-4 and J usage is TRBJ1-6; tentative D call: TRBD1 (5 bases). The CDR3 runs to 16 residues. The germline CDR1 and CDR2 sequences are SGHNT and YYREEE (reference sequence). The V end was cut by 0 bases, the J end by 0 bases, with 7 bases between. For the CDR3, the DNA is TGTGCCAGCAGCTTGGGAGGGGCCTCCTATAATTCACCCCTCCACTTT. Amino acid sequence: CASSLGGASYNSPLHF.

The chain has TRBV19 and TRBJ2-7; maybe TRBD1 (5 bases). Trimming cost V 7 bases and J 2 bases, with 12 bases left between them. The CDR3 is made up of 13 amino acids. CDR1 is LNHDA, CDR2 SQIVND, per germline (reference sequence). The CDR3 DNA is TGTGCCAGTATGAAGGGGCCCACCTACGAGCAGTACTTC. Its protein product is CASMKGPTYEQYF.

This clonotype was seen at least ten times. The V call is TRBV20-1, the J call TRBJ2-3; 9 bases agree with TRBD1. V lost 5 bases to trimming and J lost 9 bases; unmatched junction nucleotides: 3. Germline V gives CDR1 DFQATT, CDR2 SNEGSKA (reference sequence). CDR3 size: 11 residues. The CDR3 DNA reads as TGCAGTGCTGGCGGACAGGGGACGCAGTATTTT. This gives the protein CSAGGQGTQYF.

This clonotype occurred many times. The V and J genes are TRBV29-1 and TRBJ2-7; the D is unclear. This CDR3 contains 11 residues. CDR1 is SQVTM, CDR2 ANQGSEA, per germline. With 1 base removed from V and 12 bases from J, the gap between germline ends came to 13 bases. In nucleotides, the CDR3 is TGCAGCGTTGAAGGGCAGCTGGGTCTGTACTTC. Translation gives CSVEGQLGLYF.

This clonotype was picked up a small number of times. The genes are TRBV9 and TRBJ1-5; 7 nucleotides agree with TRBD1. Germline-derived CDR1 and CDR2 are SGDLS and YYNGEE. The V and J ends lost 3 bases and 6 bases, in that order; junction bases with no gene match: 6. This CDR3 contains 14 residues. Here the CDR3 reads CASSAQGGGQPQHF. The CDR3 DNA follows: TGTGCCAGCAGCGCCCAGGGGGGAGGTCAGCCCCAGCATTTT.

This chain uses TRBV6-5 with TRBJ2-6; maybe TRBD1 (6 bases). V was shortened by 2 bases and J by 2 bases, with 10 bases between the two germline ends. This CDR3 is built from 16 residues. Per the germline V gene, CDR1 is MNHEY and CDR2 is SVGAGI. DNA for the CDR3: TGTGCCAGCAGTTACACCAGGGGCGCTGGGGCCAACGTCCTGACTTTC. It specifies CASSYTRGAGANVLTF.

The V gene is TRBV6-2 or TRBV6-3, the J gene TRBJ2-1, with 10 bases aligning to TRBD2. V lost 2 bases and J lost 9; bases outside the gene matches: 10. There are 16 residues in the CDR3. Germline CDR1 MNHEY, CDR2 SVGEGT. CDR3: CASSYSTSGNRGEQFF. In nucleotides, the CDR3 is TGTGCCAGCAGTTACAGCACTAGCGGGAATCGGGGTGAGCAGTTCTTC.

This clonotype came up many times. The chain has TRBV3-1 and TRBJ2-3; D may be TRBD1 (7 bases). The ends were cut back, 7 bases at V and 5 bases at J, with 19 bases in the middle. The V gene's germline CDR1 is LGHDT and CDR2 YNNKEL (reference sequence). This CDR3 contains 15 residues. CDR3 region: CASNGGGAHGDTQYF. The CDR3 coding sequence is TGTGCCAGCAACGGAGGGGGCGCTCATGGAGATACGCAGTATTTT.

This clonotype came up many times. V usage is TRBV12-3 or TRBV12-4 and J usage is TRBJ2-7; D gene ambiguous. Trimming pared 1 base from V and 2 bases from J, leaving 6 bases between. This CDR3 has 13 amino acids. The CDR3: CASSLEGAYEQYF. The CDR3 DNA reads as TGTGCCAGCAGTTTAGAGGGTGCCTACGAGCAGTACTTC.

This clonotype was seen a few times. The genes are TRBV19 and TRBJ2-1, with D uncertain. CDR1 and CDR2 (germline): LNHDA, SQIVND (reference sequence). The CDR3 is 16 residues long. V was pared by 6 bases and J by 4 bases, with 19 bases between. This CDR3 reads CASRSLLSPSYNEQFF. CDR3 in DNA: TGTGCCAGTAGGTCCCTCCTTAGCCCCTCTTACAATGAGCAGTTCTTC.

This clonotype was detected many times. The CDR3 DNA is TGTGCCTGGACCCTTTTAGCGGGAGATATTGGTGAGCAGTTCTTC. It is translated as CAWTLLAGDIGEQFF. V usage is TRBV30 and J usage is TRBJ2-1; 9 bases fit TRBD2. Germline V lookup: CDR1 GTSNPN, CDR2 SVGIG (reference sequence). The J segment lost 9 bases and the V segment lost 4 bases, leaving 13 bases of the junction unmatched. The CDR3 extends over 15 amino acids.